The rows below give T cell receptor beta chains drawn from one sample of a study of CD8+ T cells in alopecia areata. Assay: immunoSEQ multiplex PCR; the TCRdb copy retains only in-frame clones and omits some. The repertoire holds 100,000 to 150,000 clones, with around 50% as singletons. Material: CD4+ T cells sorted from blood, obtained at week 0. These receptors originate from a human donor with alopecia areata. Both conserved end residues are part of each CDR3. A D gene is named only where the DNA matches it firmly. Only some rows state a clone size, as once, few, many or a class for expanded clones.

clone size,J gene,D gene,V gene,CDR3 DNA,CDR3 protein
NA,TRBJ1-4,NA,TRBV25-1,TGTGCCAGCAGTGAGAGCGAAAAACTGTTTTTT,CASSESEKLFF
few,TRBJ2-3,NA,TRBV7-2,TGTGCCAGCAGCCGGGGCGGCAGTACAGATACGCAGTATTTT,CASSRGGSTDTQYF
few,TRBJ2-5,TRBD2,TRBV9,TGTGCCAGCAGCGTAGCTAGCGGGAGGGCCGAGACCCAGTACTTC,CASSVASGRAETQYF
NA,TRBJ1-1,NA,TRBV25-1,TGTGCCAGCAGTGACACAGGGTCCAGGAACACTGAAGCTTTCTTT,CASSDTGSRNTEAFF
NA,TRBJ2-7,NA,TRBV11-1,TGTGCCAGCAAGGGGCAGGGGAAGTTCGAGCAGTACTTC,CASKGQGKFEQYF
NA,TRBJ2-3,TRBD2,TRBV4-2,TGTGCCAGCAGCCAAGTTAGCGGGAGGGCAGATACGCAGTATTTT,CASSQVSGRADTQYF
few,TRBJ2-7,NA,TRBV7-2,TGTGCCAGCAGCTTAGAAAGAGGGGAGGATGAGCAGTACTTC,CASSLERGEDEQYF
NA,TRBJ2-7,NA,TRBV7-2,TGTGCCAGCAGCCCACTCTCCTACGAGCAGTACTTC,CASSPLSYEQYF
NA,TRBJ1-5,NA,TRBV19,TGTGCCAGTAGTGCGAGGAATCAGCCCCAGCATTTT,CASSARNQPQHF
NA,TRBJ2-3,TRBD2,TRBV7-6,TGTGCCAGCAGCAACGAGCGGGGAGTATCCTCAGATACGCAGTATTTT,CASSNERGVSSDTQYF
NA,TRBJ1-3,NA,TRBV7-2,TGTGCCAGCATCCAATCGTGGGGAAACACCATATATTTT,CASIQSWGNTIYF